This T cell receptor (beta chain) was sequenced in a study of response to subunit inactivated influenza vaccine. TCRdb itself ran the RT-PCR reads through MiXCR, one entry per CDR3 protein. Among just over 300,000 distinct CDR3 sequences listed, just over 20% were seen once. The CDR3 is made up of 15 amino acids. The germline V gene encodes CDR1 SQVTM and CDR2 ANQGSEA. With V trimmed by 7 bases and J by 1 base, 11 bases remained unmatched. The chain is built from TRBV29-1 and TRBJ2-3, with TRBD1 matching over 7 bases. This TCR came from a man aged 50 to 69 who received an inactivated influenza vaccine. The sequencing used PBMCs from blood, collected 21 months after vaccination. The CDR3 nucleotides are TGCAGCGCCACAGGGGCAGGGACACGCACAGATACGCAGTATTTT. As protein: CSATGAGTRTDTQYF.